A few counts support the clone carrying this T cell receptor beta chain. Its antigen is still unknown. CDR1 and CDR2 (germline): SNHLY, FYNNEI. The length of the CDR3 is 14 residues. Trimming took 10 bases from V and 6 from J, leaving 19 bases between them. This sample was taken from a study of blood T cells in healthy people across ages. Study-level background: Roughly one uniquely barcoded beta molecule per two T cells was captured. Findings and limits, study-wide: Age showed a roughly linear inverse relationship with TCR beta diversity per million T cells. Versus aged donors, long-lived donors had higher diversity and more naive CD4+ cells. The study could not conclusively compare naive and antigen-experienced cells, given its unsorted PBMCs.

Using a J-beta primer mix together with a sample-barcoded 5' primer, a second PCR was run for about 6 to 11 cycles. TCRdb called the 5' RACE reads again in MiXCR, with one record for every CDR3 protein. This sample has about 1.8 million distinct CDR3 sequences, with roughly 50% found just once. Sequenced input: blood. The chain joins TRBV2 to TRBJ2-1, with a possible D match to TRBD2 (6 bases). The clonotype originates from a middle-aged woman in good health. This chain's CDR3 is CATSGLAEGNEQFF. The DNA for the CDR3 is TGTGCCACCTCGGGACTTGCCGAGGGCAATGAGCAGTTCTTC.